These T cell receptor beta chains were read from a single sample in a study of blood T cell repertoires in COVID-19. Sequenced by immunoSEQ multiplex PCR; TCRdb stores in-frame clones only, minus some. The sample lists roughly 140,000 clones, roughly 71% occurring once. Sequencing used peripheral blood. These receptors were taken from an elderly woman with acute or convalescent COVID-19. Each CDR3 is given with its conserved first and last residue. A D gene is named only where the DNA matches it firmly. Not all rows give a size; the values are once, few, many and, for expanded clones, a class.

D gene	V gene	clone size	J gene	CDR3 protein	CDR3 DNA
TRBD2	TRBV18	once	TRBJ2-1	CASSPVTSGGGNEQFF	TGTGCCAGCTCACCCGTCACTAGCGGGGGGGGTAATGAGCAGTTCTTC
-	TRBV7-3	-	TRBJ1-1	CASSFGQTTEAFF	TGTGCCAGCAGCTTCGGACAAACCACTGAAGCTTTCTTT
-	TRBV20-1	-	TRBJ1-1	CSAKLGTFSFF	TGCAGTGCCAAACTGGGGACATTCTCTTTCTTT
TRBD2	TRBV2	-	TRBJ2-7	CASSLTSGSREQYF	TGTGCCAGCAGTTTGACTAGCGGGAGCCGCGAGCAGTACTTC
-	TRBV7-6	-	TRBJ2-2	CASSSSLQGWITGELFF	TGTGCCAGCAGCTCCTCCCTGCAGGGATGGATCACCGGGGAGCTGTTTTTT
TRBD1	TRBV24-1	once	TRBJ2-3	CATGTGSDTQYF	TGTGCCACCGGGACAGGGTCGGATACGCAGTATTTT
-	TRBV6-5	-	TRBJ1-2	CASSSGGQSYYGYTF	TGTGCCAGCAGTTCCGGAGGGCAGTCATACTATGGCTACACCTTC
TRBD2	TRBV5-6	-	TRBJ2-5	CASSLALGGGETQYF	TGTGCCAGCAGCTTGGCCCTGGGCGGGGGAGAGACCCAGTACTTC
TRBD1	TRBV5-6	-	TRBJ1-1	CASSRQGLNTEAFF	TGTGCCAGCAGCCGACAGGGGTTGAACACTGAAGCTTTCTTT
-	TRBV5-6	few	TRBJ2-7	CASSYGTTGSYEQYF	TGTGCCAGCAGCTACGGGACAACCGGCTCCTACGAGCAGTACTTC
TRBD1	TRBV10-1	-	TRBJ1-1	CASRDRESTEAFF	TGCGCCAGCAGGGACAGGGAGAGTACTGAAGCTTTCTTT
TRBD1	TRBV6-5	-	TRBJ1-2	CASRATGIHYGYTF	TGTGCCAGCAGAGCGACAGGGATCCACTATGGCTACACCTTC
-	TRBV11-3	-	TRBJ2-7	CASSPGPEADEQYF	TGTGCCAGCAGCCCCGGGCCGGAGGCGGACGAGCAGTACTTC
TRBD2	TRBV14	-	TRBJ2-5	CASSQAAGGGTQYF	TGTGCCAGCAGCCAAGCGGCGGGCGGGGGTACCCAGTACTTC
-	TRBV7-8	-	TRBJ1-1	CASSLGGGIGITEAFF	TGTGCCAGCAGCCTCGGAGGAGGAATCGGGATAACTGAAGCTTTCTTT
-	TRBV18	-	TRBJ1-5	CASSPGGSDQPQHF	TGTGCCAGCTCACCCGGGGGAAGTGATCAGCCCCAGCATTTT
-	TRBV3-1/TRBV3-2	-	TRBJ1-3	CASSQTASGNTIYF	TGTGCCAGCAGCCAGACTGCCTCTGGAAACACCATATATTTT
TRBD2	TRBV5-1	once	TRBJ2-5	CASSARGGAAETQYF	TGCGCCAGCAGCGCCCGGGGGGGGGCGGCAGAGACCCAGTACTTC
TRBD2	TRBV3-1/TRBV3-2	-	TRBJ2-1	CASSPSSGGAYRFSYNEQFF	TGTGCCAGCAGCCCATCTAGCGGGGGGGCCTATCGCTTCTCCTACAATGAGCAGTTCTTC
-	TRBV7-2	few	TRBJ2-7	CASSLGQGLSYEQYF	TGTGCCAGCAGCTTAGGCCAGGGCCTCTCCTACGAGCAGTACTTC
-	TRBV30	once	TRBJ2-7	CAWSATSHYEQYF	TGTGCCTGGAGTGCCACATCTCACTACGAGCAGTACTTC
TRBD1	TRBV30	-	TRBJ1-4	CASDRGGEKLFF	TGTGCCTCTGACAGGGGAGGCGAAAAACTGTTTTTT
TRBD1	TRBV7-2	-	TRBJ2-7	CASSLDPTGAYEQYF	TGTGCCAGCAGCTTAGATCCCACAGGGGCCTACGAGCAGTACTTC
-	TRBV7-3	-	TRBJ1-1	CASSPSGFNEAFF	TGTGCCAGCAGCCCTTCTGGCTTTAATGAAGCTTTCTTT
-	TRBV18	-	TRBJ2-3	CASSPPGESDTQYF	TGTGCCAGCTCACCGCCGGGTGAATCAGATACGCAGTATTTT
TRBD2	TRBV9	-	TRBJ2-3	CASSGLAGGQDTQYF	TGTGCCAGCAGCGGCTTAGCGGGGGGGCAAGATACGCAGTATTTT
TRBD2	TRBV3-1/TRBV3-2	-	TRBJ2-3	CASSQDPWRTRRVADTQYF	TGTGCCAGCAGCCAAGATCCGTGGAGGACTAGGAGGGTCGCAGATACGCAGTATTTT
TRBD1	TRBV19	-	TRBJ1-3	CASRRTGFSSGNTIYF	TGTGCCAGTAGACGGACAGGGTTCTCCTCTGGAAACACCATATATTTT
-	TRBV7-8	-	TRBJ2-2	CASSLWGPNTGELFF	TGTGCCAGCAGCTTATGGGGGCCAAACACCGGGGAGCTGTTTTTT
TRBD2	TRBV19	-	TRBJ2-1	CASSSTSGNNNEQFF	TGTGCCAGTAGTTCGACTAGCGGGAATAACAATGAGCAGTTCTTC
TRBD1	TRBV7-3	-	TRBJ2-3	CASSLMGTGSTDTQYF	TGTGCCAGCAGCTTAATGGGGACAGGGTCGACAGATACGCAGTATTTT
-	TRBV25-1	-	TRBJ2-4	CASSESGLNIQYF	TGTGCCAGCAGTGAATCCGGGTTGAACATTCAGTACTTC
TRBD2	TRBV6-5	-	TRBJ2-1	CASSYPGLVGNEQFF	TGTGCCAGCAGTTACCCTGGACTAGTGGGCAATGAGCAGTTCTTC
-	TRBV7-2	-	TRBJ1-2	CASSWGQANYGYTF	TGTGCCAGCAGCTGGGGACAAGCTAACTATGGCTACACCTTC
TRBD1	TRBV2	-	TRBJ1-2	CASSPNGGQVPGYTF	TGTGCCAGCAGTCCAAACGGGGGACAGGTCCCTGGCTACACCTTC
TRBD2	TRBV25-1	-	TRBJ2-5	CASSEYLAGGETQYF	TGTGCCAGCAGTGAATATCTAGCGGGAGGGGAGACCCAGTACTTC
TRBD1	TRBV7-8	once	TRBJ1-2	CASSPGTGSYGYTF	TGTGCCAGCAGCCCCGGGACAGGGAGCTATGGCTACACCTTC
-	TRBV5-1	-	TRBJ2-7	CASSFSEGPSYEQYF	TGCGCCAGCAGCTTCTCAGAGGGCCCCTCTTACGAGCAGTACTTC
-	TRBV6-5	-	TRBJ1-6	CASRVDFSPLHF	TGTGCCAGCAGGGTAGATTTTTCACCCCTCCACTTT
TRBD2	TRBV4-3	-	TRBJ2-2	CASSQRLAGGPGELFF	TGCGCCAGCAGCCAACGACTAGCGGGGGGGCCCGGGGAGCTGTTTTTT
-	TRBV28	-	TRBJ1-2	CASSPPTTGGYTF	TGTGCCAGCAGTCCGCCAACGACAGGTGGCTACACCTTC
-	TRBV6-6	-	TRBJ1-5	CASSRLSGSNQPQHF	TGTGCCAGCAGTAGACTTTCGGGTAGCAATCAGCCCCAGCATTTT
-	TRBV2	once	TRBJ1-2	CASRMEVYGYTF	TGTGCCAGCAGGATGGAGGTCTATGGCTACACCTTC
TRBD1	TRBV9	-	TRBJ2-3	CASSPPGGTGADTQYF	TGTGCCAGCAGCCCCCCAGGAGGGACAGGGGCAGATACGCAGTATTTT
-	TRBV24-1	once	TRBJ2-1	CATSDFWGDEQFF	TGTGCCACCAGTGATTTTTGGGGGGATGAGCAGTTCTTC